This entry is about one T cell receptor beta chain. Its antigen is still unknown. The source of the sample is a study of shared clonotypes between healthy human individuals. Study at large: Each donor contributed plates that comprised three CD4 naive, three CD4 memory, two CD8 naive and one CD8 memory. Whole-study findings and limits: Expectations were that clonotype sharing among donors would be affected by sequencing depth.

The assay was immunoSEQ multiplex PCR, and TCRdb's table has in-frame clones only and misses some. The sample carries some 2.4 million clones, under 95% recorded once. Losses at the gene ends were 8 bases for V and 5 bases for J; bases not matched to a gene: 10. CDR3 length: 14 residues. The V gene's germline CDR1 is LNHNV and CDR2 YYDKDF (reference sequence). The genes are TRBV15 and TRBJ2-5; 8 nucleotides line up with TRBD2. The sample taken for sequencing was naive CD4+ T cells from PBMCs. Subset defined: CD45RA+ positively selected. The receptor comes from a man in his late teens or twenties in good health. Some clones in this sample may be carry-over from other donors' samples. The CDR3 DNA follows: TGTGCCACCCGTCCGGGGGGGCAGGGGGAGACCCAGTACTTC. The encoded protein is CATRPGGQGETQYF.